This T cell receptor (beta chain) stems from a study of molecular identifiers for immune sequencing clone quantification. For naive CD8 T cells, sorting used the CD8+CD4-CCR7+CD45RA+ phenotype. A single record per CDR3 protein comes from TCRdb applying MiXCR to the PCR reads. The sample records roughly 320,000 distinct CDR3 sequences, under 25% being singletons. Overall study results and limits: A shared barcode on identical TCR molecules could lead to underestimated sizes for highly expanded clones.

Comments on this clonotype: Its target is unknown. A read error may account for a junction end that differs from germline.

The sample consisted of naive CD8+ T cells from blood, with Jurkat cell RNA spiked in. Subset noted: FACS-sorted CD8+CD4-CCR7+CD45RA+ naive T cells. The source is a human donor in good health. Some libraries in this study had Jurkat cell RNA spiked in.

The chain's CDR3 is CANSPPGLRTHEQFF. In DNA, the CDR3 is TGTGCCAACAGCCCACCGGGACTACGCACCCATGAGCAGTTCTTC. The chain couples TRBV9 to TRBJ2-1; TRBD2 aligns across 7 bases. In germline, CDR1 is SGDLS, CDR2 YYNGEE. CDR3 length: 15 residues.